This T cell receptor (beta chain) was identified during a study of blood T cell repertoires in COVID-19. The data were produced by immunoSEQ multiplex PCR, yet TCRdb's version contains in-frame clones alone and is incomplete. The table records some 190,000 clones, about 84% of them present only once. Germline lookup yields CDR1 KGHDR and CDR2 SFDVKD. This CDR3 contains 17 residues. The J segment lost 3 bases and the V segment lost 5 bases, leaving 10 bases of the junction unmatched. This clone was seen just once. The sample comprised peripheral blood. The clonotype comes from a woman aged 80 or over with COVID-19, enrolled during active disease. The gene calls are TRBV24-1 and TRBJ2-2; 8 nucleotides line up with TRBD1. CDR3 loop: CATSAGTGTGYTGELFF. Here the CDR3 DNA reads TGTGCCACCAGTGCAGGGACCGGGACAGGTTACACCGGGGAGCTGTTTTTT.